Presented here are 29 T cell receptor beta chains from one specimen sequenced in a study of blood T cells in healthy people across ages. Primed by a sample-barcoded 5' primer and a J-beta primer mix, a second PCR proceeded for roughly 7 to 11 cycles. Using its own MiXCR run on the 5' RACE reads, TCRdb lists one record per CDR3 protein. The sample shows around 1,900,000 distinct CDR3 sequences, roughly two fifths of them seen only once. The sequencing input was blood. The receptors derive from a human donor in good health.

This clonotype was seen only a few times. CDR3 bases: TGTGCCAGCAGCTTAGAGTCCCAAAACATTCAGTACTTC. Translated: CASSLESQNIQYF. This rearrangement joins TRBV7-9 to TRBJ2-4; D unresolved. Germline values: CDR1 SEHNR, CDR2 FQNEAQ (reference sequence). The CDR3 has 13 amino acids. Trimming pared 1 base from V and 5 bases from J, leaving 6 bases between. The full variable domain, rest sourced from reference TRBV7-9 and TRBJ2-4, is DTGVSQNPRHKITKRGQNVTFRCDPISEHNRLYWYRQTLGQGPEFLTYFQNEAQLEKSRLLSDRFSAERPKGSFSTLEIQRTEQGDSAMYLCASSLESQNIQYFGAGTRLSVL.

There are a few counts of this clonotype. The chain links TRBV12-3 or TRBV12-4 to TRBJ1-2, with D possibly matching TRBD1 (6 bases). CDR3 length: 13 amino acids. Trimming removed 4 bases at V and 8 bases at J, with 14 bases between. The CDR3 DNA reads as TGTGCCAGCAGTTACACCCCAGGGGAAGGCTACACCTTC. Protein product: CASSYTPGEGYTF.

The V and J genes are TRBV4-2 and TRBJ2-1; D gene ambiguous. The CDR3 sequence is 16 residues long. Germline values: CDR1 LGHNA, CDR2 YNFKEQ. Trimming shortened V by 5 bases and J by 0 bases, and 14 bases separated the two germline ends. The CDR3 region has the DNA TGTGCCAGCAGCGAAAGGGCGGCTCTCTCCTACAATGAGCAGTTCTTC. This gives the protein CASSERAALSYNEQFF.

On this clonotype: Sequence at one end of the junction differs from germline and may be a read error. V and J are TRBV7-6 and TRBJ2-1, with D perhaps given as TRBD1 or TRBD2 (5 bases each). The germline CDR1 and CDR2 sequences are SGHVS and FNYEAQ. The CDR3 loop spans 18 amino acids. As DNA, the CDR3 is TGTGCCAGTAGCTTAAGGGGCCGGGCAGTGGAGGTCTACAATGAGCAGTTCTTC. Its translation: CASSLRGRAVEVYNEQFF. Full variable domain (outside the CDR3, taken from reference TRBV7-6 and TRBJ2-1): GAGVSQSPRYKVTKRGQDVALRCDPISGHVSLYWYRQALGQGPEFLTYFNYEAQQDKSGLPNDRFSAERPEGSISTLTIQRTEQRDSAMYRCASSLRGRAVEVYNEQFFGPGTRLTVL.

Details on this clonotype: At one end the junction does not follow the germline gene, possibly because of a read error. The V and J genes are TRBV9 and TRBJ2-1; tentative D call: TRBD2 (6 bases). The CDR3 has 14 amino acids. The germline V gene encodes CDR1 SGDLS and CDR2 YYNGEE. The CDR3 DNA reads TGTGCCCGCAGCTTCGGAGGGTTCTACAATGAGCAGTTCTTC. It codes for CARSFGGFYNEQFF.

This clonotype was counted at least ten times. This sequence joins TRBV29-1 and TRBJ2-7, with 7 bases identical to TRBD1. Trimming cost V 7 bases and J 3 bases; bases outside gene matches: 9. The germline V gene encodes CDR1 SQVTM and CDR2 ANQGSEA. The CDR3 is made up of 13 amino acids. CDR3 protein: CSAVAGTDYEQYF. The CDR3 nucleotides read TGCAGCGCCGTAGCCGGGACAGACTACGAGCAGTACTTC.

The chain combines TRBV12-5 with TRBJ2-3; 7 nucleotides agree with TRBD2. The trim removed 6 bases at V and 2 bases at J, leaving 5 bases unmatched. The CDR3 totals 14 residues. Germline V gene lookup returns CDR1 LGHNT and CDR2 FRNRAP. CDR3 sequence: CASGRAGFTDTQYF. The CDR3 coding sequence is TGTGCTAGTGGCAGAGCGGGGTTCACAGATACGCAGTATTTT.

The DNA for the CDR3 is TGTGCCAGCAGCTCGGCCGGGACAGGGTGGGGGGAGACCCAGTACTTC. The encoded protein is CASSSAGTGWGETQYF. V usage is TRBV7-3 and J usage is TRBJ2-4; 9 positions match TRBD1. The J call may be mistaken, given a closer DNA end match to TRBJ2-5. The CDR3 consists of 16 residues. The germline CDR1 and CDR2 sequences are SGHTA and FQGTGA.

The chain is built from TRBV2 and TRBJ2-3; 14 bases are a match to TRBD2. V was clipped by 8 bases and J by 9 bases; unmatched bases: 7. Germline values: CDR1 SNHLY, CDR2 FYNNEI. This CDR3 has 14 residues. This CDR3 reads CASSGLAGGITQYF. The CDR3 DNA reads TGTGCCAGCTCCGGACTAGCGGGGGGTATAACGCAGTATTTT.

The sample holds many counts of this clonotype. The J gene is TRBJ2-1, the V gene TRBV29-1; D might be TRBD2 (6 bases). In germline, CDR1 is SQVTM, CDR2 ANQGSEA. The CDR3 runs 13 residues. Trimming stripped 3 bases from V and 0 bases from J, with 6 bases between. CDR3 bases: TGCAGCGTTGAGGGGGGCTCCTACAATGAGCAGTTCTTC. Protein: CSVEGGSYNEQFF.

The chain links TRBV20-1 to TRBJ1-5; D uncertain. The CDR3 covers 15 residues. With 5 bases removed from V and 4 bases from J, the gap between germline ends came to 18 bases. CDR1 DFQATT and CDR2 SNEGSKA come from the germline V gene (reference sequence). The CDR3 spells CSAQDEGPLNQPQHF. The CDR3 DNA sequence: TGCAGTGCTCAGGACGAAGGTCCCCTAAATCAGCCCCAGCATTTT.

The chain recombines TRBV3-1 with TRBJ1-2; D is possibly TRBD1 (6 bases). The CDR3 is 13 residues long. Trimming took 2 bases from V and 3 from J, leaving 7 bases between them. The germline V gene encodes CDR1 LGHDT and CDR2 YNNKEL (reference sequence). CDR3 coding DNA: TGTGCCAGCAGCCAAAACAGGGACTATGGCTACACCTTC. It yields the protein CASSQNRDYGYTF.

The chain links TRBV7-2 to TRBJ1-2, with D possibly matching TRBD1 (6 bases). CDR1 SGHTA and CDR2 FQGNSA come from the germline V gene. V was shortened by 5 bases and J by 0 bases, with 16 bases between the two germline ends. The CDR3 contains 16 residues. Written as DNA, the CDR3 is TGTGCCAGCAGCCTACCAGGGGAACCATCTAACTATGGCTACACCTTC. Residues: CASSLPGEPSNYGYTF.

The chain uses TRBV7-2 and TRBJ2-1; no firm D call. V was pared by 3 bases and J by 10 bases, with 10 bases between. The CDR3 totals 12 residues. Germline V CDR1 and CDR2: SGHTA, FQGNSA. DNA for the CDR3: TGTGCCAGCAGCTTTCTAAGTATCGAGCAGTTCTTC. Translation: CASSFLSIEQFF.

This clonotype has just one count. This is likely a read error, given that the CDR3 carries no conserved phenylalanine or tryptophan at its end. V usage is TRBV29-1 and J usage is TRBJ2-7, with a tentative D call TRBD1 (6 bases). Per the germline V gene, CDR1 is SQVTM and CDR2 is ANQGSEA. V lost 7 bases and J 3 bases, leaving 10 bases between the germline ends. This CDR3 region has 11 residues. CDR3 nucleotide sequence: TGCAGCGGTTACAGGGACTACGAGCAGTACTGC. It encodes CSGYRDYEQYC.

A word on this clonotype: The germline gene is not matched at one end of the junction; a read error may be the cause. In DNA form, the CDR3 reads TGTGCCAGCAGCTTAGTGGCGACAGGGGGCACAGATACGCACTATTTT. Its translation is CASSLVATGGTDTHYF. V usage is TRBV7-2 and J usage is TRBJ2-3, with 10 bases lining up with TRBD1. The CDR3 runs to 16 residues. Germline lookup yields CDR1 SGHTA and CDR2 FQGNSA.

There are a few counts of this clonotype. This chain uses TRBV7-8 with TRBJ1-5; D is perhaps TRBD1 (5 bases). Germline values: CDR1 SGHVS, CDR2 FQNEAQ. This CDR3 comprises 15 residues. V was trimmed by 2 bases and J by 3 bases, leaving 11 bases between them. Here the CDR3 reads CASSLWRGLNQPQHF. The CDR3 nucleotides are TGTGCCAGCAGCTTATGGAGGGGCCTCAATCAGCCCCAGCATTTT.

CDR3 DNA: TGTGCCACGGGACACTACGAGCAGTACTTC. Translated, it gives CATGHYEQYF. V and J are TRBV2 and TRBJ2-7; a weak D match, TRBD1 (6 bases). V lost 10 bases, J lost 3 bases, and 7 bases lay in between. Germline V gives CDR1 SNHLY, CDR2 FYNNEI. This CDR3 region has 10 residues.

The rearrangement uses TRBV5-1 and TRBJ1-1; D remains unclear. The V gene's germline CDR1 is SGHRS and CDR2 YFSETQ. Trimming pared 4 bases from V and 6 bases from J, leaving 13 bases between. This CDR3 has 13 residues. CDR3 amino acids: CASSPGNRAEAFF. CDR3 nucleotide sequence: TGCGCCAGCAGCCCGGGGAACAGAGCTGAAGCTTTCTTT.

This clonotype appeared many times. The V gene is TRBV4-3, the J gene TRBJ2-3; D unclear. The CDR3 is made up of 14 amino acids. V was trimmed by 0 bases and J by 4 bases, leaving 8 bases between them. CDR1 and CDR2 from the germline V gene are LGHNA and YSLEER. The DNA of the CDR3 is TGCGCCAGCAGCCAAGATCGGTTCTCAGATACGCAGTATTTT. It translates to CASSQDRFSDTQYF.

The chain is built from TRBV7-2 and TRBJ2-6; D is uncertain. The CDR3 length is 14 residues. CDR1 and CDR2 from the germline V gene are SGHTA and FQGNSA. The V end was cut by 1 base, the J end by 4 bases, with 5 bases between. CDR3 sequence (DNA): TGTGCCAGCAGCTTAGATCGGGGGGCCAACGTCCTGACTTTC. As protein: CASSLDRGANVLTF.

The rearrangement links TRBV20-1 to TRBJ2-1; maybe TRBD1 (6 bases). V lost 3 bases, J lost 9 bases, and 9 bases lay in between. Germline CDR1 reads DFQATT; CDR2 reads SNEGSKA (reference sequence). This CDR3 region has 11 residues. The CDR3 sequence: CSARGASEQFF. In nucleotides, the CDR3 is TGCAGTGCTAGGGGGGCAAGTGAGCAGTTCTTC.

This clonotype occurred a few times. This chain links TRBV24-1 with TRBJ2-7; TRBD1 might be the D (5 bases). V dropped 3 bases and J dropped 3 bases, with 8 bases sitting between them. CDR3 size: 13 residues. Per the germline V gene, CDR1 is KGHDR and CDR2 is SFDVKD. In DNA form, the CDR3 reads TGTGCCACCAGTGATCCCCAGGGCTACGAGCAGTACTTC. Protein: CATSDPQGYEQYF.

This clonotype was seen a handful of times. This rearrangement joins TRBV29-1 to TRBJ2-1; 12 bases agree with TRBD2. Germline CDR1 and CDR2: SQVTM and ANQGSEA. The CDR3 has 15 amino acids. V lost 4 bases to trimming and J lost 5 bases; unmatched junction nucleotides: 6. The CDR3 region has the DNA TGCAGCGTTGGTATGGGACTAGCGGGCGACAATGAGCAGTTCTTC. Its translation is CSVGMGLAGDNEQFF.

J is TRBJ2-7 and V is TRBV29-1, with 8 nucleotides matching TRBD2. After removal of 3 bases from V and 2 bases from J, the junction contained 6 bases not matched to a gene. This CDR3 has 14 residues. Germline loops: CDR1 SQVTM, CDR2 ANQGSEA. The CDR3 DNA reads TGCAGCGTTGAGCAAGCGGGAGTCACCTACGAGCAGTACTTC. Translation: CSVEQAGVTYEQYF.

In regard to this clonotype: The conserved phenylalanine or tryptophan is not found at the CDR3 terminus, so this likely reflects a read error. Here the CDR3 reads CASSQDLRTELYNEQFS. The CDR3, as DNA: TGTGCCAGCAGCCAAGATCTCCGGACAGAGCTTTACAATGAGCAGTTCTCC. The chain employs TRBV4-2 and TRBJ2-1; D is perhaps TRBD1 (6 bases). CDR1 LGHNA and CDR2 YNFKEQ come from the germline V gene. Trimming left V 0 bases short and J 4 bases short, with 16 bases between. The CDR3 totals 17 residues.

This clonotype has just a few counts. The chain's CDR3 is CASSRARGLRGNTIYF. As DNA, the CDR3 is TGTGCCAGCAGCCGGGCCAGGGGGCTACGTGGAAACACCATATATTTT. J is TRBJ1-3 and V is TRBV14, with 8 nucleotides matching TRBD1. Trimming at V came to 4 bases and at J to 3 bases, leaving 8 bases not matched to a gene. The V gene's germline CDR1 is SGHDN and CDR2 FVKESK. CDR3 length: 16 residues.

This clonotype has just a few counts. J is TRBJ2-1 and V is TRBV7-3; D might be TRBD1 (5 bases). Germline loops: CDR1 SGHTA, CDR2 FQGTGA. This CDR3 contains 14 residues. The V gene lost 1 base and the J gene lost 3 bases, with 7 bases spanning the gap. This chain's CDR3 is CASSLNTGYNEQFF. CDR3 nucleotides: TGTGCCAGCAGCTTAAACACAGGCTACAATGAGCAGTTCTTC.

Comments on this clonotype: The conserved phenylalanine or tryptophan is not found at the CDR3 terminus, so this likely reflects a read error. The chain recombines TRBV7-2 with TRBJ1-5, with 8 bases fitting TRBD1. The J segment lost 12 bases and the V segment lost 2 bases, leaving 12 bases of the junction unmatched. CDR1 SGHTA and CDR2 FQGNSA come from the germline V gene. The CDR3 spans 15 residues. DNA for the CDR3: TGTGCCAGCAGCTTAAAAGGGGGGACAGGTCAGGACCAGCATTTA. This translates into CASSLKGGTGQDQHL.